These 7 T cell receptor beta chains share one sample of origin, sequenced in a study of T cells in Graves' hyperthyroidism and ophthalmopathy. It was RNA transcripts that yielded the amplified TCR beta CDR3 regions. First-round RT-PCR targeting the TCR CDR3 was performed with the HTBI primer set. Via MiXCR, TCRdb re-called the multiplex PCR reads, giving one row per CDR3 protein. The table records approximately 690,000 distinct CDR3 sequences, more than 14% of them present only once. Sequencing was performed on blood. The receptors originated from a woman in her forties or fifties with Graves' ophthalmopathy.

This clonotype occurred many times. The V call is TRBV28, the J call TRBJ1-1; D gene uncertain. CDR1 MDHEN and CDR2 SYDVKM come from the germline V gene. CDR3 size: 13 residues. Trimming removed 5 bases at V and 6 bases at J, with 13 bases between. In DNA, the CDR3 is TGTGCCAGCAGTCCAGGAGGTATCCCTGAAGCTTTCTTT. Translation gives CASSPGGIPEAFF.

To note about this clonotype: Since a much larger clone is just one base distant, this may be a read error. The chain employs TRBV11-2 and TRBJ2-5; TRBD1 might be the D (5 bases). The germline V gene has CDR1 SGHAT and CDR2 FQNNGV. The CDR3 extends over 17 amino acids. The CDR3 sequence: CASSKGFPRGEQEAQYF. The CDR3 DNA sequence: TGTGCCAGCAGCAAGGGGTTCCCCCGAGGTGAACAAGAGGCCCAGTACTTC.

The V call is TRBV11-1, the J call TRBJ2-2; TRBD1 aligns across 7 bases. The trim removed 2 bases at V and 4 bases at J, leaving 7 bases unmatched. CDR3 length: 16 residues. Germline assignment: CDR1 SGHAT and CDR2 FQDESV (reference sequence). CDR3 DNA sequence: TGTGCCAGCAGCTTAAAAAAACAGGGGCCCACCGGGGAGCTGTTTTTT. Translated, it gives CASSLKKQGPTGELFF.

This clonotype was seen ten or more times. V and J are TRBV27 and TRBJ2-7, with 11 positions matching TRBD2. Germline values: CDR1 MNHEY, CDR2 SMNVEV (reference sequence). The CDR3 length is 13 residues. V lost 10 bases and J lost 6; bases outside the gene matches: 8. The CDR3 here is CATTSGSSSEQYF. CDR3 sequence (DNA): TGTGCCACCACTAGCGGGAGTAGTAGCGAGCAGTACTTC.

This sequence joins TRBV12-3 or TRBV12-4 and TRBJ1-1; D remains ambiguous. Deletions cut 3 bases from V and 8 bases from J, with 10 bases between. This CDR3 is built from 12 residues. This CDR3 is CASSFGKAEAFF. The CDR3 nucleotides are TGTGCCAGCAGTTTTGGCAAGGCCGAAGCTTTCTTT.

For this clonotype: The junction does not match germline at one end; this may be a read error. The chain links TRBV27 to TRBJ2-2; maybe TRBD2 (5 bases). The CDR3 totals 16 residues. In germline, CDR1 is MNHEY, CDR2 SMNVEV (reference sequence). Here the CDR3 DNA reads TGTGCCAGCAGTAGGAATAGCGAGGTGAACAACGGGGAGCTGTTTTTT. Encoded protein: CASSRNSEVNNGELFF.

This clonotype was detected a few times. V gene TRBV7-9 combines with J gene TRBJ1-2; 10 bases line up with TRBD1. After removal of 0 bases from V and 3 bases from J, the junction contained 4 bases not matched to a gene. Germline V gene data show CDR1 as SEHNR and CDR2 as FQNEAQ (reference sequence). The CDR3 extends over 16 amino acids. Here the CDR3 reads CASSLATGGLYYGYTF. The CDR3 coding sequence is TGTGCCAGCAGCTTAGCGACAGGGGGCCTTTACTATGGCTACACCTTC.